These 22 T cell receptor beta chains came from one sample sequenced in a study of blood T cell repertoires in COVID-19. Measured with immunoSEQ multiplex PCR; TCRdb has only the in-frame clones, and not every one. The sample carries 20,000 to 25,000 clones, roughly nine tenths recorded once. The sample was peripheral blood. These receptors came from a human donor with active COVID-19. The donor label of this sample is uncertain.

The V and J genes are TRBV19 and TRBJ2-5; tentative D call: TRBD1 (5 bases). The germline gives CDR1 LNHDA, CDR2 SQIVND (reference sequence). The CDR3 length is 15 residues. V shed 2 bases and J shed 4 bases, with 14 bases lying between them. The chain's CDR3 is CASSILVGAAETQYF. The CDR3 DNA reads TGTGCCAGTAGTATACTAGTTGGGGCCGCAGAGACCCAGTACTTC.

The chain links TRBV18 to TRBJ1-1; tentatively, D is TRBD1 (5 bases). Trimming took off 2 bases at V and 6 bases at J, with 10 bases between the two ends. The CDR3 contains 13 residues. Germline V gene sequence: CDR1 KGHSH, CDR2 LQKENI. CDR3 loop: CASSPLRDAEAFF. The CDR3 region has the DNA TGTGCCAGCTCACCATTGCGGGACGCTGAAGCTTTCTTT.

V is TRBV19 and J is TRBJ2-2; D might be TRBD2 (5 bases). The CDR3 extends over 15 amino acids. Germline CDR1 is LNHDA and CDR2 is SQIVND (reference sequence). V lost 6 bases and J lost 6, with 17 bases in between. DNA of the CDR3: TGTGCCAGTAGACGGACTTCCCTTGACGCCGGGGAGCTGTTTTTT. It is translated as CASRRTSLDAGELFF.

The rearrangement joins TRBV7-3 to TRBJ2-5; 12 bases map to TRBD1. After removal of 4 bases from V and 5 bases from J, the junction contained 8 bases not matched to a gene. Germline CDR1 and CDR2: SGHTA and FQGTGA. The CDR3 is made up of 16 amino acids. The CDR3 is CASSSTGTGGLETQYF. Written as DNA, the CDR3 is TGTGCCAGCAGCTCAACCGGGACAGGGGGCTTGGAGACCCAGTACTTC.

V and J are TRBV20-1 and TRBJ1-5; 8 positions agree with TRBD1. In germline, CDR1 is DFQATT, CDR2 SNEGSKA (reference sequence). The CDR3 is 16 amino acids. With V trimmed by 4 bases and J by 2 bases, 10 bases remained unmatched. CDR3 region: CSAIDFMTGGNQPQHF. The CDR3 DNA reads TGCAGTGCTATTGATTTTATGACAGGGGGCAATCAGCCCCAGCATTTT.

The chain is built from TRBV27 and TRBJ2-6, with a weak D call TRBD1 (5 bases). This CDR3 is built from 13 residues. The germline V gene has CDR1 MNHEY and CDR2 SMNVEV (reference sequence). V was clipped by 6 bases and J by 9 bases, with 12 bases between them. CDR3 amino acids: CASRSGWDNVLTF. The CDR3 coding sequence is TGTGCCAGCAGGTCAGGGTGGGACAACGTCCTGACTTTC.

The chain carries TRBV7-9 and TRBJ1-2, with 9 bases identical to TRBD1. Germline V gene sequence: CDR1 SEHNR, CDR2 FQNEAQ (reference sequence). This CDR3 region has 15 residues. With V trimmed by 2 bases and J by 4 bases, 5 bases remained unmatched. CDR3 nucleotides: TGTGCCAGCAGCTTACCGGGACAGGGTGGCTATGGCTACACCTTC. This encodes CASSLPGQGGYGYTF. Based on the CDR3 plus reference TRBV7-9 and TRBJ1-2, the full variable domain is DTGVSQNPRHKITKRGQNVTFRCDPISEHNRLYWYRQTLGQGPEFLTYFQNEAQLEKSRLLSDRFSAERPKGSFSTLEIQRTEQGDSAMYLCASSLPGQGGYGYTFGSGTRLTVV.

The chain has TRBV11-1 and TRBJ2-1; a possible D gene is TRBD1 (6 bases). CDR3 length: 13 residues. Trimming left V 5 bases short and J 12 bases short, with 17 bases between. Germline lookup yields CDR1 SGHAT and CDR2 FQDESV (reference sequence). CDR3 sequence reads: CASSLTYRDGQFF. The CDR3, as DNA: TGTGCCAGCAGCCTAACATACAGGGACGGGCAGTTCTTC. Together with reference TRBV11-1 and TRBJ2-1, the CDR3 gives the full variable domain: EAEVAQSPRYKITEKSQAVAFWCDPISGHATLYWYRQILGQGPELLVQFQDESVVDDSQLPKDRFSAERLKGVDSTLKIQPAELGDSAMYLCASSLTYRDGQFFGPGTRLTVL.

The table lists this clone with a few counts. The V call is TRBV19, the J call TRBJ1-1; the D gene is possibly TRBD1 (6 bases). This CDR3 spans 14 amino acids. V lost 7 bases and J 7 bases, leaving 19 bases between the germline ends. The germline V gene has CDR1 LNHDA and CDR2 SQIVND (reference sequence). CDR3 sequence reads: CASTKIGGDFEAFF. The DNA of the CDR3 is TGTGCCAGTACCAAAATAGGGGGGGACTTTGAAGCTTTCTTT.

The V gene is TRBV7-6, the J gene TRBJ2-7, with 8 bases matching TRBD2. Unmatched junction bases numbered 7, after V lost 3 bases and J lost 0 bases. Germline CDR1 is SGHVS and CDR2 is FNYEAQ. The CDR3 totals 16 residues. Here the CDR3 DNA reads TGTGCCAGCAGCTTGGGGTATGCGGGGGGCTCCTACGAGCAGTACTTC. Encoded protein: CASSLGYAGGSYEQYF.

The rearrangement links TRBV4-1 to TRBJ2-1, with 10 positions matching TRBD2. Germline V gene sequence: CDR1 MGHRA, CDR2 YSYEKL. This CDR3 has 15 amino acids. V was clipped by 1 base and J by 9 bases; unmatched bases: 6. The DNA for the CDR3 is TGCGCCAGCAGCCAAGGGACTAGCGGCTTGGGTGAGCAGTTCTTC. Its protein is CASSQGTSGLGEQFF.

This clone was recorded once. The chain uses TRBV7-9 and TRBJ2-7; 9 bases match TRBD1. The J segment lost 1 base and the V segment lost 0 bases, leaving 1 base of the junction unmatched. Germline V gene sequence: CDR1 SEHNR, CDR2 FQNEAQ (reference sequence). The CDR3 spans 15 residues. The DNA of the CDR3 is TGTGCCAGCAGCTTAGCCGGGACAGGGTCCTACGAGCAGTACTTC. Translating gives CASSLAGTGSYEQYF.

The chain recombines TRBV2 with TRBJ2-7, with 8 bases matching TRBD2. The junction had 10 bases not matched to a gene; V was cut back by 11 bases and J by 4 bases. This CDR3 region has 13 residues. CDR1 SNHLY and CDR2 FYNNEI come from the germline V gene. This CDR3 is CAGDPGGAYEQYF. The CDR3 DNA is TGTGCCGGCGACCCGGGGGGGGCGTACGAGCAGTACTTC. Together with reference TRBV2 and TRBJ2-7, the CDR3 gives the full variable domain: EPEVTQTPSHQVTQMGQEVILRCVPISNHLYFYWYRQILGQKVEFLVSFYNNEISEKSEIFDDQFSVERPDGSNFTLKIRSTKLEDSAMYFCAGDPGGAYEQYFGPGTRLTVT.

V and J are TRBV5-1 and TRBJ2-6; weak D call: TRBD1 (5 bases). Germline assignment: CDR1 SGHRS and CDR2 YFSETQ. Trimming removed 4 bases from V and 3 bases from J, with 20 bases in between. This CDR3 is built from 18 residues. The CDR3 protein is CASSRVRGTTFGANVLTF. The CDR3 region has the DNA TGCGCCAGCAGCCGTGTTAGGGGAACCACGTTTGGGGCCAACGTCCTGACTTTC. The full variable domain, with the rest looked up from reference TRBV5-1 and TRBJ2-6, is KAGVTQTPRYLIKTRGQQVTLSCSPISGHRSVSWYQQTPGQGLQFLFEYFSETQRNKGNFPGRFSGRQFSNSRSEMNVSTLELGDSALYLCASSRVRGTTFGANVLTFGAGSRLTVL.

This chain joins TRBV13 and TRBJ1-5, with D perhaps TRBD1 (5 bases). The V and J ends lost 0 bases and 2 bases respectively, with 8 bases between them. CDR1 and CDR2 (germline): PRHDT, FYEKMQ (reference sequence). This CDR3 has 15 residues. DNA for the CDR3: TGTGCCAGCAGCTTAGGGCAGGGCGGCAATCAGCCCCAGCATTTT. Protein product: CASSLGQGGNQPQHF.

V gene TRBV12-5 combines with J gene TRBJ2-7; 12 bases fit TRBD2. The CDR3 has 15 amino acids. V lost 7 bases, J lost 4 bases, and 8 bases stayed unmatched. Germline CDR1 is LGHNT and CDR2 is FRNRAP. The CDR3 protein is CASVVRTSGIYEQYF. CDR3 nucleotide sequence: TGTGCTAGTGTTGTACGGACTAGCGGGATATACGAGCAGTACTTC.

The V call is TRBV5-6, the J call TRBJ2-5; possibly TRBD1 for D (6 bases). Trimming pared 4 bases from V and 6 bases from J, leaving 25 bases between. The germline V gene encodes CDR1 SGHDT and CDR2 YYEEEE. The CDR3 is 17 residues long. The CDR3 DNA reads as TGTGCCAGCAGCCCGTGGGCAGGGGCCGATCAATGGAAGACCCAGTACTTC. Residues: CASSPWAGADQWKTQYF.

V is TRBV6-5 and J is TRBJ2-3; 9 nucleotides agree with TRBD1. CDR1 and CDR2 (germline): MNHEY, SVGAGI. This CDR3 contains 13 residues. The J segment lost 7 bases and the V segment lost 10 bases, leaving 9 bases of the junction unmatched. The CDR3 DNA is TGTGCCATTGGTGGGACAGGGTCTCATACGCAGTATTTT. Amino acids: CAIGGTGSHTQYF.

The J gene is TRBJ1-2, the V gene TRBV6-1; D unclear. The V and J ends lost 2 bases and 7 bases respectively, with 11 bases between them. The V gene's germline CDR1 is MNHNS and CDR2 SASEGT. The CDR3 is 13 residues long. The CDR3 spells CASSENGRLGYTF. DNA for the CDR3: TGTGCCAGCAGTGAAAACGGTCGCCTTGGCTACACCTTC.

The chain combines TRBV3-1 (or the pseudogene TRBV3-2) with TRBJ2-7; D gene ambiguous. Trimming shortened V by 1 base and J by 2 bases, and 6 bases separated the two germline ends. From germline, CDR1 is LGHDT and CDR2 YNNKEL (reference sequence). The CDR3 loop spans 13 amino acids. CDR3 sequence reads: CASSQGEAYEQYF. The CDR3 nucleotides read TGTGCCAGCAGCCAAGGAGAGGCCTACGAGCAGTACTTC.

The chain has TRBV27 and TRBJ2-1; 15 positions agree with TRBD2. The trim removed 6 bases at V and 9 bases at J, leaving 9 bases unmatched. The CDR3 is made up of 16 amino acids. CDR1 and CDR2 (germline): MNHEY, SMNVEV (reference sequence). The CDR3 coding sequence is TGTGCCAGCAGATTACCGGGACTAGCGGGGGGTAGTGAGCAGTTCTTC. It is translated as CASRLPGLAGGSEQFF.

The chain employs TRBV25-1 and TRBJ2-3; 10 bases are shared with TRBD2. Germline CDR1 and CDR2: MGHDK and SYGVNS. The CDR3 length is 16 residues. With 3 bases clipped from V and 3 bases from J, the junction kept 6 bases outside the gene matches. CDR3 sequence (DNA): TGTGCCAGCAGTGATCCAGCGGGGGGGCCTACAGATACGCAGTATTTT. This encodes CASSDPAGGPTDTQYF.